This TCR beta chain was recorded in a study of somatic mutations in cytotoxic T cells in rheumatoid arthritis. Produced via immunoSEQ multiplex PCR; TCRdb's table is partial and in-frame only. The sample lists around 19,000 clones; 55% to 80% were seen once. V gave up 4 bases and J gave up 3 bases, with 13 bases separating them. This CDR3 is built from 14 residues. CDR1 SGHAT and CDR2 FQNNGV come from the germline V gene. This chain joins TRBV11-2 and TRBJ2-7, with D possibly called TRBD1 or TRBD2 (5 bases each). The sequencing input was CD8+ T cells sorted from blood. The sequence was obtained from an adult with rheumatoid arthritis. The CDR3 is CASSWGPGNYEQYF. Here the CDR3 DNA reads TGTGCCAGCAGCTGGGGACCGGGTAACTACGAGCAGTACTTC.